Below, 8 T cell receptor beta chains from the same sample are listed, as sequenced in a study of shared clonotypes between healthy human individuals. Data came from immunoSEQ multiplex PCR; TCRdb stores just in-frame clones and leaves some out. The table has around 980,000 clones, approximately 78% seen once. Specimen: memory CD4+ T cells from PBMCs. As for subset: CD45RA-negative fraction. The source of these receptors is a man younger than 30 in good health. Some clones in this sample may be carry-over from other donors' samples.

The gene calls are TRBV11-2 and TRBJ2-5; D is undetermined. This CDR3 region has 12 residues. V was cut by 3 bases and J by 5 bases, with 7 bases left in between. Germline V CDR1 and CDR2: SGHAT, FQNNGV. The CDR3 loop is CASSFTMETQYF. The CDR3, as DNA: TGTGCCAGCAGCTTTACCATGGAGACCCAGTACTTC.

The chain links TRBV15 to TRBJ2-5; the D gene could be TRBD1 or TRBD2 (5 bases each). Germline lookup yields CDR1 LNHNV and CDR2 YYDKDF (reference sequence). The CDR3 spans 14 residues. The V and J ends lost 8 bases and 4 bases respectively, with 17 bases between them. The CDR3 here is CATGHWGAGETQYF. Here the CDR3 DNA reads TGTGCCACCGGCCATTGGGGCGCGGGAGAGACCCAGTACTTC.

The chain links TRBV29-1 to TRBJ1-2, with D unclear. This CDR3 comprises 15 residues. CDR1 and CDR2 from the germline V gene are SQVTM and ANQGSEA. Between the trimmed V and J ends, which lost 4 bases and 4 bases, there was a span of 19 bases. CDR3 sequence (DNA): TGCAGCGTTGCTGGACGGGCTTCTCGAGCCTATGGCTACACCTTC. Protein product: CSVAGRASRAYGYTF.

This clone was counted between two and nine times. The V and J genes are TRBV4-3 and TRBJ2-3, with TRBD1 matching 9 bases. CDR3 length equals 16 residues. Trimming took 4 bases from V and 2 from J; bases not matched to a gene: 7. CDR1 is LGHNA, CDR2 YSLEER, per germline. CDR3 in amino acids: CASSRDRDRVTDTQYF. For the CDR3, the DNA is TGCGCCAGCAGCCGCGACCGGGACAGGGTCACAGATACGCAGTATTTT.

Only a few counts were recorded for this clone. Different DNA sequences within this sample yield the same CDR3. The chain is built from TRBV9 and TRBJ2-5; TRBD2 is a possible D gene (6 bases). V lost 1 base and J lost 4, with 8 bases in between. The CDR3 has 13 amino acids. Germline V gene lookup returns CDR1 SGDLS and CDR2 YYNGEE. The CDR3 sequence: CASSVTGLETQYF. DNA of the CDR3: TGTGCCAGCAGCGTAACGGGACTAGAGACCCAGTACTTC.

This clone was picked up a small number of times. The V and J genes are TRBV4-3 and TRBJ1-1; tentatively, D is TRBD1 (6 bases). Germline CDR1 reads LGHNA; CDR2 reads YSLEER. This CDR3 has 15 amino acids. The ends were cut back, 1 base at V and 3 bases at J, with 12 bases in the middle. CDR3 in DNA: TGCGCCAGCAGCCAAGCTGGACAGTCCTACACTGAAGCTTTCTTT. It is translated as CASSQAGQSYTEAFF.

The chain recombines TRBV30 with TRBJ1-1, with TRBD1 matching 10 bases. The CDR3 extends over 14 amino acids. The germline CDR1 and CDR2 sequences are GTSNPN and SVGIG (reference sequence). J was trimmed by 11 bases and V by 5 bases; bases with no gene match: 14. The CDR3 sequence is CAWGAWDRGPKAFF. CDR3 nucleotides: TGTGCCTGGGGTGCTTGGGACAGGGGCCCAAAGGCTTTCTTT.

The chain is built from TRBV30 and TRBJ2-2; TRBD2 aligns across 7 bases. CDR1 GTSNPN and CDR2 SVGIG come from the germline V gene (reference sequence). There are 14 residues in the CDR3. The ends lost 4 bases at V and 1 base at J; junction bases unmatched: 3. CDR3 amino acids: CAWKAGQNTGELFF. DNA for the CDR3: TGTGCCTGGAAAGCGGGGCAGAACACCGGGGAGCTGTTTTTT.